This T cell receptor beta chain is drawn from a study of neurological immune-mediated disorders. 5'RACE employing 10-nucleotide random UMIs yielded the cDNA. From the 5' RACE reads, TCRdb called clonotypes with MiXCR, one entry per CDR3 protein. The table shows approximately 20,000 distinct CDR3 sequences, with 15% occurring only once. Whole-study results and caveats: The expanded clones of different subjects shared no CDR3 amino acid sequences (suggesting private repertoires in all groups).

At least ten counts were recorded for this clonotype. Its specificity is not known. From germline, CDR1 is MNHNY and CDR2 SVGAGI (reference sequence). The CDR3 loop spans 15 amino acids. J was trimmed by 5 bases and V by 0 bases; bases with no gene match: 2. V gene TRBV6-6 combines with J gene TRBJ2-1, with 9 bases fitting TRBD2. The sequencing sample was made of PBMCs. The sequence derives from a female donor with HTLV-1-associated myelopathy (HAM/TSP). The DNA of the CDR3 is TGTGCCAGCAGTTACTCGGCGGGAGGGGACAATGAGCAGTTCTTC. Its translation is CASSYSAGGDNEQFF.